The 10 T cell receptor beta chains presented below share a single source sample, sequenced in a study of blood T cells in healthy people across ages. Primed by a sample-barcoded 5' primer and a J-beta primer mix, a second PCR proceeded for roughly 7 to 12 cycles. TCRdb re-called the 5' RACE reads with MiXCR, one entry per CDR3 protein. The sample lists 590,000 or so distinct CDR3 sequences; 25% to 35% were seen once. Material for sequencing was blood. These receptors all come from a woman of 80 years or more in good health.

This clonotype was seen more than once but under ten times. The CDR3 bases are TGTGCCAGCAGCTTAGAGGGTCGGGGCGGGGGGACTGAAGCTTTCTTT. Translation: CASSLEGRGGGTEAFF. The chain employs TRBV7-2 and TRBJ1-1; a weak D match, TRBD1 (5 bases). Germline lookup yields CDR1 SGHTA and CDR2 FQGNSA. The CDR3 has 16 residues. The ends were cut back, 1 base at V and 5 bases at J, with 17 bases in the middle. The whole variable domain, remainder taken from reference TRBV7-2 and TRBJ1-1, is GAGVSQSPSNKVTEKGKDVELRCDPISGHTALYWYRQSLGQGLEFLIYFQGNSAPDKSGLPSDRFSAERTGGSVSTLTIQRTQQEDSAVYLCASSLEGRGGGTEAFFGQGTRLTVV.

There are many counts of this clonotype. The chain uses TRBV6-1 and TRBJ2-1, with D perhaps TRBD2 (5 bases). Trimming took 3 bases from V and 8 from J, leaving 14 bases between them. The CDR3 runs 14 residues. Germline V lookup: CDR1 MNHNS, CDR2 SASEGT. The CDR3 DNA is TGTGCCAGCAGTGAGACGGGAACAGCCCATGAGCAGTTCTTC. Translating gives CASSETGTAHEQFF.

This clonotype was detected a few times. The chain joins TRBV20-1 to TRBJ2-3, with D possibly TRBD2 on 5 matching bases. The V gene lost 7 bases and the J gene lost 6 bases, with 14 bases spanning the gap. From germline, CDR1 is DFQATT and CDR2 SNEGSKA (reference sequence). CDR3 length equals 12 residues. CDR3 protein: CSGRAGWDTQYF. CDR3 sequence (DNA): TGCAGTGGCCGGGCGGGCTGGGATACGCAGTATTTT.

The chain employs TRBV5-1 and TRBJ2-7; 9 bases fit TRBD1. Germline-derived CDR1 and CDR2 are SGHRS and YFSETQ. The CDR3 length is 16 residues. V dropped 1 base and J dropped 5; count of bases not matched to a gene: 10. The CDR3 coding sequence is TGCGCCAGCAGCTTGCAGGGACAGGGCTTTGGCCACGAGCAGTACTTC. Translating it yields CASSLQGQGFGHEQYF.

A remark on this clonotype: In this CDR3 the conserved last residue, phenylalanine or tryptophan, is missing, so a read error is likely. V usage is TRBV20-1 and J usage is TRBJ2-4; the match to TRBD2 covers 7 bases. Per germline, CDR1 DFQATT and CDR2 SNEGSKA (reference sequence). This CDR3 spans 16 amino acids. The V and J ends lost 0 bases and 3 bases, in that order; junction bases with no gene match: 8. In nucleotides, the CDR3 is TGCAGTGCTAGAGAAGACATTGGACTAGTCAAAAACATTCAGTACTGC. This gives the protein CSAREDIGLVKNIQYC.

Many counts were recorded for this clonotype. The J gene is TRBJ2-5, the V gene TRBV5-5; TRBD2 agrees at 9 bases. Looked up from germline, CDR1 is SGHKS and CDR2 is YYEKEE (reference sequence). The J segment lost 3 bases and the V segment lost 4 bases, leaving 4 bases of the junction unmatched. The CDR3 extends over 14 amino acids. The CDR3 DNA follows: TGTGCCAGCAGCCGGCGGGGGGGGGAAGAGACCCAGTACTTC. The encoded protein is CASSRRGGEETQYF. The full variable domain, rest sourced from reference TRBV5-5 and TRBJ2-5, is DAGVTQSPTHLIKTRGQQVTLRCSPISGHKSVSWYQQVLGQGPQFIFQYYEKEERGRGNFPDRFSARQFPNYSSELNVNALLLGDSALYLCASSRRGGEETQYFGPGTRLLVL.

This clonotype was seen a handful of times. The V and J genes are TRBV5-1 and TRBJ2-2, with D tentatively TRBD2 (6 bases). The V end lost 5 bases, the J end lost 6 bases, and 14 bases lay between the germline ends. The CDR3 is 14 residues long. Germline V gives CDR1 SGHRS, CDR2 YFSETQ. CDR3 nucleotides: TGCGCCAGCAGTGGAGGGGCTTTCCCCGGGGAGCTGTTTTTT. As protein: CASSGGAFPGELFF.

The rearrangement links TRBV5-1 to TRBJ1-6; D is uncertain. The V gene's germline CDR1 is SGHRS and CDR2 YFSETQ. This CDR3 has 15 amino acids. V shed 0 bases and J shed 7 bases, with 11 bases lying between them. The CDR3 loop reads CASSLALGRNSPLHF. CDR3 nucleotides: TGCGCCAGCAGCTTGGCCCTCGGCAGGAATTCACCCCTCCACTTT.

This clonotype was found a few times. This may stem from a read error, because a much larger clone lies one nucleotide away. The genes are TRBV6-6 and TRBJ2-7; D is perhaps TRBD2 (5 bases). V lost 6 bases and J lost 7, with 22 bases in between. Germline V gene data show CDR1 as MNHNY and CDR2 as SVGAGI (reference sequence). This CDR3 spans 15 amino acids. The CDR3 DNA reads TGTGCCAGCAGATTATCGGGGTCTACTTACAATGAGCAGTACTTC. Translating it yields CASRLSGSTYNEQYF.

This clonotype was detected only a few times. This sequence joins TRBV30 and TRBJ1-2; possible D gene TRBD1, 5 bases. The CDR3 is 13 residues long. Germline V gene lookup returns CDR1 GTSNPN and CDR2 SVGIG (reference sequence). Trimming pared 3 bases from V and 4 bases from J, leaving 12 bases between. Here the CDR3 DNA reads TGTGCCTGGAGCGCCGGGGGGAGCTATGGCTACACCTTC. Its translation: CAWSAGGSYGYTF.